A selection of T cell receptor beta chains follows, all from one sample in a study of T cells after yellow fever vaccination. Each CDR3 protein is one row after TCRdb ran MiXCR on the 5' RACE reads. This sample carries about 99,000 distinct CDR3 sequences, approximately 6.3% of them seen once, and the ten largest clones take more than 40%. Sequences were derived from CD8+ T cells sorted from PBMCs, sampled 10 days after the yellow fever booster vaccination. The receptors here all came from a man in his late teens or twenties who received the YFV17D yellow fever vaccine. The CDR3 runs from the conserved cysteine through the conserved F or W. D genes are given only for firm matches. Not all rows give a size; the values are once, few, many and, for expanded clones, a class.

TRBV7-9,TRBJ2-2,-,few,CASSLARQDTGELFF,TGTGCCAGCAGCTTAGCGCGACAGGACACCGGGGAGCTGTTTTTT
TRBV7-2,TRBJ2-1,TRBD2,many,CASSLAGVDNEQFF,TGTGCCAGCAGCCTGGCGGGGGTGGACAATGAGCAGTTCTTC
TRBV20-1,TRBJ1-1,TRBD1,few,CSANPRGQGNRRLWNTEAFF,TGCAGTGCTAACCCTCGGGGACAGGGGAATCGTCGCCTTTGGAACACTGAAGCTTTCTTT
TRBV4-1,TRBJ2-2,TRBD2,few,CASSQEPAGEYTGELFF,TGCGCCAGCAGCCAAGAACCGGCGGGGGAGTACACCGGGGAGCTGTTTTTT
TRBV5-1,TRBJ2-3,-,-,CASSAREFSTDTQYF,TGCGCCAGCAGCGCCCGGGAATTCAGCACAGATACGCAGTATTTT
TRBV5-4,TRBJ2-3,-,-,CASTDSQTGLPDTQYF,TGTGCCAGCACCGATTCACAAACGGGGCTACCAGATACGCAGTATTTT
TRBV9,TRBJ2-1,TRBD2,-,CASSAILAGDDNEQFF,TGTGCCAGCAGCGCCATACTAGCGGGCGATGACAATGAGCAGTTCTTC
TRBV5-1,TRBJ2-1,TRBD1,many,CASSPPGTGTPEQFF,TGCGCCAGCAGCCCGCCCGGGACAGGGACCCCGGAGCAGTTCTTC
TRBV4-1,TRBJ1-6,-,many,CASSTFNSPLHF,TGCGCCAGCAGCACATTTAATTCACCCCTCCACTTT
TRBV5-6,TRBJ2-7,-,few,CASSLAGDGYEQYF,TGTGCCAGCAGCTTGGCAGGGGATGGCTACGAGCAGTACTTC
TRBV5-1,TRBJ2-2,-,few,CASTPPSGELFF,TGCGCCAGCACCCCTCCCTCCGGGGAGCTGTTTTTT
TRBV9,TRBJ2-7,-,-,CASTRGQGPYEQYF,TGTGCCAGCACCAGAGGCCAGGGCCCCTACGAGCAGTACTTC
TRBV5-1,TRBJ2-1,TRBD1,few,CASSLAGTGLYNEQFF,TGCGCCAGCAGCTTGGCCGGGACAGGGCTTTACAATGAGCAGTTCTTC
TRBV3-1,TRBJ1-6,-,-,CASSQSRGGYGSPLHF,TGTGCCAGCAGCCAGTCGAGGGGGGGGTACGGTTCACCCCTCCACTTT
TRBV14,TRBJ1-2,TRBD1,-,CASSQDLWDRENYGYTF,TGTGCCAGCAGCCAAGATCTATGGGACAGGGAAAACTATGGCTACACCTTC
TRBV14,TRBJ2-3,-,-,CASSSPGLAELTDTQYF,TGTGCCAGCAGTAGCCCTGGCTTGGCGGAACTCACAGATACGCAGTATTTT
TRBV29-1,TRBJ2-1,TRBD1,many,CSGTGGAKGQFF,TGCAGCGGGACAGGGGGAGCGAAAGGTCAGTTCTTC
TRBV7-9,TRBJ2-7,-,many,CASSPLGGGQYF,TGTGCCAGCAGCCCGCTAGGTGGTGGGCAGTACTTC
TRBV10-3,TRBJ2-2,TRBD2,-,CAISESGGATGELFF,TGTGCCATCAGTGAGTCCGGGGGGGCCACCGGGGAGCTGTTTTTT
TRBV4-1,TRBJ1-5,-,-,CASSQDLGTNQPQHF,TGCGCCAGCAGCCAAGATCTGGGGACTAATCAGCCCCAGCATTTT
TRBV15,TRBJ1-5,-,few,CATSRVRGGNQPQHF,TGTGCCACCAGCAGAGTCAGGGGCGGCAATCAGCCCCAGCATTTT
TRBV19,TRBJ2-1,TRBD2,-,CASSVLAGVPGNEQFF,TGTGCCAGTTCCGTTCTAGCGGGGGTTCCGGGGAATGAGCAGTTCTTC
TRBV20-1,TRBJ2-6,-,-,CSALRWSHLSGANVLTF,TGCAGTGCACTGCGATGGTCCCATCTCTCTGGGGCCAACGTCCTGACTTTC
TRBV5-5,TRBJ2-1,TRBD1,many,CASSLGWDSYYNEQFF,TGTGCCAGCAGCCTAGGGTGGGACAGCTATTACAATGAGCAGTTCTTC
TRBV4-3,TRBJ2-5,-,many,CASSQDSGDRETQYF,TGCGCCAGCAGCCAAGATTCGGGGGACCGAGAGACCCAGTACTTC
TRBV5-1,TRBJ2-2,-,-,CASSLASSGRAGELFF,TGCGCCAGCAGCTTGGCAAGCAGCGGACGAGCCGGGGAGCTGTTTTTT
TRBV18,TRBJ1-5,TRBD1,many,CASSPLGQIGNQPQHF,TGTGCCAGCTCACCATTGGGACAGATAGGGAATCAGCCCCAGCATTTT
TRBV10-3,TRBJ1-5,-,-,CAISEVGGQPQHF,TGTGCCATCAGTGAAGTCGGGGGTCAGCCCCAGCATTTT
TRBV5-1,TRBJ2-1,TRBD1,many,CASSPTTGNMNEQFF,TGCGCCAGCAGCCCGACGACAGGGAATATGAATGAGCAGTTCTTC
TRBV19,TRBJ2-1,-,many,CASSIQGNEQFF,TGTGCCAGTAGTATACAGGGCAATGAGCAGTTCTTC
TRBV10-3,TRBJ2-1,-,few,CAISLPGHQNEQFF,TGTGCCATCAGCTTGCCGGGACACCAGAATGAGCAGTTCTTC